The 29 T cell receptor beta chains below were found in one sample sequenced in a study of T cell repertoires in cytomegalovirus infection. TCRdb re-called the reads with MiXCR, one entry per CDR3 protein. The table lists just over 450,000 distinct CDR3 sequences, about two fifths of them singletons, with 43% in the top ten. No antigen is known for these receptors. The sample in question was cultured PBMCs, obtained from culture after CMV antigen stimulation. The source is a human donor in good health (CMV status not recorded). Some clones in this sample may be carry-over from other donors' samples.

The chain combines TRBV12-3 or TRBV12-4 with TRBJ1-1; possibly TRBD1 for D (6 bases). The CDR3 covers 14 residues. The ends were cut back, 7 bases at V and 3 bases at J, with 15 bases in the middle. DNA for the CDR3: TGTGCCAGCACCTCCGGTGGGGGCTACACTGAAGCTTTCTTT. Its protein is CASTSGGGYTEAFF.

This clonotype was detected a few times. The DNA for the CDR3 is TGTGCCACCAGCAGCCTTCGTGGCGGGGGCCACACCGGGGAGCTGTTTTTT. It is translated as CATSSLRGGGHTGELFF. This chain links TRBV15 with TRBJ2-2; TRBD2 might be the D (7 bases). Germline lookup yields CDR1 LNHNV and CDR2 YYDKDF (reference sequence). Trimming pared 3 bases from V and 3 bases from J, leaving 17 bases between. This CDR3 has 17 residues. The entire variable domain, with the rest obtained from reference TRBV15 and TRBJ2-2, is as follows: DAMVIQNPRYQVTQFGKPVTLSCSQTLNHNVMYWYQQKSSQAPKLLFHYYDKDFNNEADTPDNFQSRRPNTSFCFLDIRSPGLGDTAMYLCATSSLRGGGHTGELFFGEGSRLTVL.

This clonotype was recorded once. The rearrangement links TRBV10-3 to TRBJ2-7; the D is unclear. This CDR3 spans 15 amino acids. Trimming left V 10 bases short and J 0 bases short, with 19 bases between. In germline, CDR1 is ENHRY, CDR2 SYGVKD. CDR3 coding DNA: TGTGCCACCCTCCAGGAACCAAGAAGCTCCTACGAGCAGTACTTC. Its protein product is CATLQEPRSSYEQYF.

The rearrangement uses TRBV11-2 and TRBJ2-1; 11 bases map to TRBD2. There are 17 residues in the CDR3. With 5 bases clipped from V and 4 bases from J, the junction kept 10 bases outside the gene matches. The germline CDR1 and CDR2 sequences are SGHAT and FQNNGV. CDR3 nucleotide sequence: TGTGCCAGCAGCGAACCGTCGGGACTAGCGGTTTACAATGAGCAGTTCTTC. Its protein product is CASSEPSGLAVYNEQFF.

Here the CDR3 DNA reads TGCGCCAGCACCGGAACCTTACGCTACGAGCAGTACTTC. It is translated as CASTGTLRYEQYF. The chain is built from TRBV4-3 and TRBJ2-7; D unresolved. The germline V and J ends were trimmed by 7 bases and 3 bases, with 13 bases remaining between them. The germline gives CDR1 LGHNA, CDR2 YSLEER. This CDR3 is 13 amino acids long.

This chain connects TRBV6-2 or TRBV6-3 to TRBJ2-7; D ambiguous. The CDR3 loop spans 15 amino acids. Per the germline V gene, CDR1 is MNHEY and CDR2 is SVGEGT. The V gene lost 6 bases and the J gene lost 3 bases, with 18 bases spanning the gap. Here the CDR3 DNA reads TGTGCCAGCAGCGTTCAAGTGGAACCCCGCTACGAGCAGTACTTC. Translation: CASSVQVEPRYEQYF.

In its sample, this clonotype was seen a few times. V gene TRBV5-4 combines with J gene TRBJ2-3, with D possibly being TRBD2 (5 bases). V dropped 7 bases and J dropped 1 base, with 16 bases sitting between them. Germline assignment: CDR1 SGHNT and CDR2 YYREEE (reference sequence). This CDR3 is 15 amino acids long. This chain's CDR3 is CASGPGSRGTDTQYF. CDR3 sequence (DNA): TGTGCCAGCGGCCCTGGGAGTCGAGGCACAGATACGCAGTATTTT.

This clonotype was seen a handful of times. This chain uses TRBV7-2 with TRBJ2-5, with D maybe TRBD2 (5 bases). The length of the CDR3 is 17 residues. Germline CDR1 reads SGHTA; CDR2 reads FQGNSA. Trimming removed 2 bases from V and 5 bases from J, with 21 bases in between. The CDR3 here is CASSLLPRRTIWETQYF. Here the CDR3 DNA reads TGTGCCAGCAGCTTACTCCCCCGGAGGACCATATGGGAGACCCAGTACTTC.

The chain has TRBV20-1 and TRBJ1-2; D not resolved. The V end lost 1 base, the J end lost 4 bases, and 16 bases lay between the germline ends. Germline CDR1 is DFQATT and CDR2 is SNEGSKA (reference sequence). The CDR3 has 15 residues. CDR3 nucleotides: TGCAGTGCTAGAGGAGGCAGGTTGGTTGGCTATGGCTACACCTTC. Protein: CSARGGRLVGYGYTF.

This rearrangement joins TRBV7-2 to TRBJ2-1; a weak D match, TRBD2 (6 bases). V gave up 8 bases and J gave up 0 bases, with 11 bases separating them. The CDR3 has 14 amino acids. In germline, CDR1 is SGHTA, CDR2 FQGNSA. The CDR3 here is CASLGLRSYNEQFF. Here the CDR3 DNA reads TGTGCCAGCCTGGGACTCCGCTCCTACAATGAGCAGTTCTTC.

This clonotype was found a few times. The chain employs TRBV11-2 and TRBJ1-1; 10 positions agree with TRBD1. Germline V gives CDR1 SGHAT, CDR2 FQNNGV. V gave up 5 bases and J gave up 4 bases; unmatched junction bases: 10. CDR3 length equals 16 residues. Written as DNA, the CDR3 is TGTGCCAGCAGCCCCAGACAGGGGGCGCGTGGCACTGAAGCTTTCTTT. Its translation: CASSPRQGARGTEAFF.

This clonotype was counted a few times. This sequence joins TRBV7-2 and TRBJ1-2, with 8 bases fitting TRBD1. Losses at the gene ends were 2 bases for V and 4 bases for J; bases not matched to a gene: 3. Germline V gives CDR1 SGHTA, CDR2 FQGNSA. The CDR3 runs to 14 residues. CDR3 loop: CASSLSGQAYGYTF. In nucleotides, the CDR3 is TGTGCCAGCAGCTTATCGGGACAGGCCTATGGCTACACCTTC.

The chain uses TRBV15 and TRBJ2-5, with D possibly TRBD1 on 6 matching bases. V shed 0 bases and J shed 3 bases, with 17 bases lying between them. Germline V lookup: CDR1 LNHNV, CDR2 YYDKDF (reference sequence). The CDR3 covers 17 residues. The CDR3 DNA sequence: TGTGCCACCAGCAGAGATCTAAGGGGGTTGACCGAAGAGACCCAGTACTTC. Translating gives CATSRDLRGLTEETQYF.

A few counts support this clonotype. The chain couples TRBV6-1 to TRBJ2-7, with 10 nucleotides matching TRBD1. Germline trimming cut 3 bases from V and 2 bases from J; bases unmatched to any gene: 4. The V gene's germline CDR1 is MNHNS and CDR2 SASEGT. The CDR3 length is 15 residues. CDR3 in amino acids: CASSEPGQGTYEQYF. In DNA form, the CDR3 reads TGTGCCAGCAGTGAGCCGGGACAGGGGACCTACGAGCAGTACTTC.

V gene TRBV20-1 combines with J gene TRBJ2-3; D is unresolved. The germline gives CDR1 DFQATT, CDR2 SNEGSKA (reference sequence). Trimming shortened V by 2 bases and J by 6 bases, and 6 bases separated the two germline ends. CDR3 length: 11 amino acids. CDR3 loop: CSARQRDTQYF. The CDR3 region has the DNA TGCAGTGCTAGACAGAGGGATACGCAGTATTTT.

The chain combines TRBV29-1 with TRBJ2-5; no clear D. In germline, CDR1 is SQVTM, CDR2 ANQGSEA. The CDR3 spans 12 residues. Trimming took 3 bases from V and 5 from J, leaving 10 bases between them. The CDR3 protein is CSVEPRPETQYF. The CDR3, as DNA: TGCAGCGTTGAGCCCCGCCCCGAGACCCAGTACTTC.

This clonotype was seen ten or more times. J is TRBJ1-4 and V is TRBV7-2; D is uncertain. Germline CDR1 is SGHTA and CDR2 is FQGNSA. Trimming removed 1 base at V and 8 bases at J, with 8 bases between. The CDR3 spans 13 residues. The CDR3, as DNA: TGTGCCAGCAGCTTAGTGGGCTCAGAAAAACTGTTTTTT. Protein sequence: CASSLVGSEKLFF.

This clonotype appeared a few times. V and J are TRBV6-5 and TRBJ2-7, with D possibly matching TRBD1 (6 bases). The germline V gene has CDR1 MNHEY and CDR2 SVGAGI. The V end was cut by 4 bases, the J end by 0 bases, with 13 bases between. The CDR3 is 15 residues long. The CDR3 nucleotides are TGTGCCAGCAGTTTCCTTACAGGGAGCTCCTACGAGCAGTACTTC. This translates into CASSFLTGSSYEQYF.

CDR3 loop: CASRPVGGVYNEQFF. CDR3 coding DNA: TGTGCCAGTAGACCGGTAGGGGGAGTCTACAATGAGCAGTTCTTC. The V and J genes are TRBV19 and TRBJ2-1, with D perhaps TRBD1 (6 bases). V lost 6 bases to trimming and J lost 3 bases, with 15 bases between them. CDR3 length: 15 residues. Germline V gene sequence: CDR1 LNHDA, CDR2 SQIVND (reference sequence).

A few counts support this clonotype. The chain links TRBV4-1 to TRBJ2-3, with a weak D call TRBD2 (6 bases). Germline V gives CDR1 MGHRA, CDR2 YSYEKL. V lost 4 bases and J 0 bases, leaving 11 bases between the germline ends. This CDR3 is built from 15 residues. For the CDR3, the DNA is TGCGCCAGCAGCCGACTGGGAGGCAGCACAGATACGCAGTATTTT. It specifies CASSRLGGSTDTQYF.

V gene TRBV12-3 or TRBV12-4 combines with J gene TRBJ1-6; D is ambiguous. The ends were cut back, 3 bases at V and 8 bases at J, with 5 bases in the middle. This CDR3 has 12 amino acids. DNA for the CDR3: TGTGCCAGCAGTTTCACGGATTCACCCCTCCACTTT. Protein: CASSFTDSPLHF.

The chain has TRBV6-6 and TRBJ1-4, with TRBD1 matching 8 bases. The trim removed 5 bases at V and 2 bases at J, leaving 7 bases unmatched. The CDR3 has 16 amino acids. Germline CDR1 reads MNHNY; CDR2 reads SVGAGI (reference sequence). CDR3 sequence reads: CASSTHRGTTNEKLFF. The CDR3 DNA follows: TGTGCCAGCAGTACCCACAGGGGGACGACTAATGAAAAACTGTTTTTT.

This clonotype was counted ten times or more. DNA for the CDR3: TGTGCCAGCAGTTTTTCAGGGCCAGAGACCCAGTACTTC. Encoded protein: CASSFSGPETQYF. V is TRBV12-3 or TRBV12-4 and J is TRBJ2-5; D might be TRBD1 (5 bases). The CDR3 spans 13 residues. Trimming pared 3 bases from V and 4 bases from J, leaving 9 bases between.

This clonotype was found a few times. The chain couples TRBV12-3 or TRBV12-4 to TRBJ2-1, with 7 bases lining up with TRBD2. With V trimmed by 5 bases and J by 6 bases, 28 bases remained unmatched. This CDR3 comprises 21 residues. CDR3 nucleotide sequence: TGTGCCAGCAGTCTAACGCCTGCTACAGGTCTCGGGCGGGGAGGGCCCAATGAGCAGTTCTTC. Translated: CASSLTPATGLGRGGPNEQFF.

There are a few counts of this clonotype. This chain joins TRBV7-9 and TRBJ1-1; weak D call: TRBD1 (5 bases). Germline CDR1 reads SEHNR; CDR2 reads FQNEAQ (reference sequence). The CDR3 spans 14 residues. V shed 2 bases and J shed 5 bases, with 12 bases lying between them. CDR3 protein: CASSLMGEGTEAFF. The CDR3 region has the DNA TGTGCCAGCAGCTTAATGGGGGAGGGTACTGAAGCTTTCTTT.

This clonotype has ten or more counts. The chain combines TRBV7-2 with TRBJ2-2; TRBD1 matches at 11 bases. Germline assignment: CDR1 SGHTA and CDR2 FQGNSA. Trimming removed 5 bases from V and 4 bases from J; junction bases left unmatched: 6. The CDR3 covers 16 residues. CDR3 coding DNA: TGTGCCAGCAGCCCGCCGGGACAGGGGGGCACCGGGGAGCTGTTTTTT. Translating gives CASSPPGQGGTGELFF.

V usage is TRBV7-8 and J usage is TRBJ2-7, with D unresolved. In germline, CDR1 is SGHVS, CDR2 FQNEAQ. V lost 4 bases, J lost 2 bases, and 12 bases lay in between. This CDR3 has 14 residues. Here the CDR3 DNA reads TGTGCCAGCAGCTCGGACCAGACCCCCTACGAGCAGTACTTC. Its protein product is CASSSDQTPYEQYF. Supplemented by reference TRBV7-8 and TRBJ2-7, the full variable domain reads GAGVSQSPRYKVAKRGQDVALRCDPISGHVSLFWYQQALGQGPEFLTYFQNEAQLDKSGLPSDRFFAERPEGSVSTLKIQRTQQEDSAVYLCASSSDQTPYEQYFGPGTRLTVT.

The chain carries TRBV6-5 and TRBJ2-3; 11 positions agree with TRBD2. CDR1 is MNHEY, CDR2 SVGAGI, per germline. This CDR3 has 17 residues. With 5 bases clipped from V and 2 bases from J, the junction kept 9 bases outside the gene matches. CDR3 DNA sequence: TGTGCCAGCAGTCGCGGGACTAGCGGAACTAACACAGATACGCAGTATTTT. It specifies CASSRGTSGTNTDTQYF.

The chain employs TRBV6-5 and TRBJ1-2, with a weak D call TRBD1 (5 bases). Trimming removed 2 bases at V and 4 bases at J, with 11 bases between. Germline V CDR1 and CDR2: MNHEY, SVGAGI. The CDR3 is made up of 14 amino acids. The CDR3 bases are TGTGCCAGCAGTTACAGGGGCCGGGCCTATGGCTACACCTTC. It specifies CASSYRGRAYGYTF.